This note documents a single T cell receptor (beta chain) sequence. What it binds is unknown. The sample is drawn from a study of early T cells in non-severe SARS-CoV-2 infection. Study-level information: Sequencing of bulk RNA from unsorted whole blood was done, without chain pairing.

This CDR3 spans 15 amino acids. V was cut by 5 bases and J by 5 bases, with 16 bases left in between. CDR1 and CDR2 from the germline V gene are MNHEY and SMNVEV (reference sequence). Study-wide points: VDJdb-based annotation leaned toward anti-spike CD8 responses and missed private and CD4 specificities.

Individual cDNA molecules each received unique molecular identifiers attached to them. TCRdb independently ran MiXCR on the 5' RACE reads; one entry per CDR3 protein. The data show 85,000 to 100,000 distinct CDR3 sequences, approximately 15% seen once. The TCR originated in an adult who was a healthcare worker with PCR-confirmed SARS-CoV-2 infection or an uninfected control (not recorded which). The starting material was whole blood, obtained at baseline. This chain joins TRBV27 and TRBJ2-1; no clear D. CDR3 sequence (DNA): TGTGCCAGCAGTCCCCGGACGCCGCGCGACAATGAGCAGTTCTTC. Protein product: CASSPRTPRDNEQFF.